These 10 T cell receptor beta chains originate from one sample sequenced in a study of shared clonotypes between healthy human individuals. Produced via immunoSEQ multiplex PCR; TCRdb's table is partial and in-frame only. The sample consists of some 690,000 clones, roughly 91% of them appearing once. Sequenced material: memory CD8+ T cells from PBMCs. Indicated subset: CD45RO+ cells pooled with CCR7-negative TemRA cells. The receptors were gathered from a man younger than 35 in good health. Some clones in this sample may be carry-over from other donors' samples.

This chain links TRBV4-3 with TRBJ1-1; no clear D gene. Germline CDR1 is LGHNA and CDR2 is YSLEER. CDR3 length: 13 residues. V dropped 1 base and J dropped 11 bases, with 14 bases sitting between them. The CDR3 protein is CASSQGTVEEAFF. In nucleotides, the CDR3 is TGCGCCAGCAGCCAAGGCACCGTCGAAGAGGCTTTCTTT.

The rearrangement uses TRBV27 and TRBJ2-3, with unresolved D. This CDR3 is 17 amino acids long. V lost 6 bases and J 0 bases, leaving 19 bases between the germline ends. Germline V lookup: CDR1 MNHEY, CDR2 SMNVEV (reference sequence). The CDR3 loop reads CASRPPYRTLSTDTQYF. In DNA form, the CDR3 reads TGTGCCAGCAGACCTCCTTATCGAACCCTAAGCACAGATACGCAGTATTTT.

This clone has a single count. The V gene is TRBV5-6, the J gene TRBJ1-1; D is possibly TRBD1 (5 bases). The V gene's germline CDR1 is SGHDT and CDR2 YYEEEE. The CDR3 runs to 13 residues. V was cut by 3 bases and J by 5 bases, with 11 bases left in between. The CDR3 region has the DNA TGTGCCAGCAGCTATGGGGCCCCTACTGAAGCTTTCTTT. It is translated as CASSYGAPTEAFF.

The chain employs TRBV28 and TRBJ2-7, with 10 bases fitting TRBD1. Germline CDR1 is MDHEN and CDR2 is SYDVKM. CDR3 length: 12 residues. CDR3 sequence reads: CRPRDRGYEQYF. The DNA of the CDR3 is TGTCGCCCCAGGGACAGGGGTTACGAGCAGTACTTC.

The chain recombines TRBV9 with TRBJ2-3; D not resolved. V shed 4 bases and J shed 3 bases, with 15 bases lying between them. CDR1 and CDR2 (germline): SGDLS, YYNGEE. The CDR3 spans 15 residues. The CDR3 is CASSPSGVLTDTQYF. The CDR3 nucleotides read TGTGCCAGCAGCCCTTCTGGGGTATTGACAGATACGCAGTATTTT.

V gene TRBV11-2 combines with J gene TRBJ1-2; D is unclear. Germline CDR1 is SGHAT and CDR2 is FQNNGV. The CDR3 length is 12 residues. Trimming pared 1 base from V and 10 bases from J, leaving 10 bases between. The CDR3 is CASSLGGPYYTF. The CDR3 DNA reads as TGTGCCAGCAGCTTAGGCGGACCTTACTACACCTTC.

V usage is TRBV4-1 and J usage is TRBJ1-3; D is undetermined. Germline assignment: CDR1 MGHRA and CDR2 YSYEKL. This CDR3 has 15 residues. Deletions cut 4 bases from V and 0 bases from J, with 10 bases between. The CDR3 nucleotides are TGCGCCAGCAGCCTCGAAACATACTCTGGAAACACCATATATTTT. This codes for CASSLETYSGNTIYF.

The rearrangement uses TRBV28 and TRBJ2-7; tentatively, D is TRBD1 (7 bases). CDR1 and CDR2 (germline): MDHEN, SYDVKM. CDR3 length: 14 amino acids. With 7 bases removed from V and 3 bases from J, the gap between germline ends came to 16 bases. This CDR3 reads CASTLQGGGYEQYF. The CDR3 nucleotides are TGTGCCAGCACCCTTCAGGGGGGCGGCTACGAGCAGTACTTC.

V gene TRBV5-5 combines with J gene TRBJ2-7, with 10 bases lining up with TRBD1. Per germline, CDR1 SGHKS and CDR2 YYEKEE (reference sequence). With V trimmed by 5 bases and J by 0 bases, 5 bases remained unmatched. The CDR3 is 15 residues long. Here the CDR3 reads CASRGRTGGSYEQYF. CDR3 coding DNA: TGTGCCAGCAGAGGAAGGACAGGGGGCTCCTACGAGCAGTACTTC. The variable domain in full, with the rest retrieved from reference TRBV5-5 and TRBJ2-7, is DAGVTQSPTHLIKTRGQQVTLRCSPISGHKSVSWYQQVLGQGPQFIFQYYEKEERGRGNFPDRFSARQFPNYSSELNVNALLLGDSALYLCASRGRTGGSYEQYFGPGTRLTVT.

Notes on this clone: Within the sample, other DNA sequences also encode this same CDR3. The genes are TRBV15 and TRBJ1-3, with D possibly matching TRBD1 (5 bases). The length of the CDR3 is 16 residues. Germline V CDR1 and CDR2: LNHNV, YYDKDF (reference sequence). V lost 0 bases and J lost 1, with 10 bases in between. CDR3 in amino acids: CATSRDSEGSGNTIYF. CDR3 bases: TGTGCCACCAGCAGAGATTCGGAGGGGTCTGGAAACACCATATATTTT.